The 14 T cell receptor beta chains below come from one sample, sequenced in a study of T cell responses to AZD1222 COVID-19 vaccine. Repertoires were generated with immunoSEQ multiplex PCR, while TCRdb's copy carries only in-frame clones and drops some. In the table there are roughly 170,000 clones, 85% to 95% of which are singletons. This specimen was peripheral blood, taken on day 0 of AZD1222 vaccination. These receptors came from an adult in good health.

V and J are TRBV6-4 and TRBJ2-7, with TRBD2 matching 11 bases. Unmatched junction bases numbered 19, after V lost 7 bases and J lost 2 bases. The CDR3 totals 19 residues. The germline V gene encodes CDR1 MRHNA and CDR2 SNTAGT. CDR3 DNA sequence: TGTGCCAGCAATCCTCCGACAGGGGGTTTTAGCGGGGGGGCCTACGAGCAGTACTTC. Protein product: CASNPPTGGFSGGAYEQYF.

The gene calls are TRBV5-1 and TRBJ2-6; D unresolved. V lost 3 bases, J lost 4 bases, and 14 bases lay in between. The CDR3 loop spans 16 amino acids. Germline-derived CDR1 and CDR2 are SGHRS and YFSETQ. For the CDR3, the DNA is TGCGCCAGCAGCTCCGCTGGGCTTCTGGGGGCCAACGTCCTGACTTTC. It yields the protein CASSSAGLLGANVLTF.

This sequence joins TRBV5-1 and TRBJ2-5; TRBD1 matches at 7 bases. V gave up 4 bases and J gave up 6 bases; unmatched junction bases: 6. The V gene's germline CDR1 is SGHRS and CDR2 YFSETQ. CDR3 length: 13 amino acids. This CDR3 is CASSLGQSQTQYF. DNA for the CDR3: TGCGCCAGCAGCCTGGGACAGTCCCAGACCCAGTACTTC.

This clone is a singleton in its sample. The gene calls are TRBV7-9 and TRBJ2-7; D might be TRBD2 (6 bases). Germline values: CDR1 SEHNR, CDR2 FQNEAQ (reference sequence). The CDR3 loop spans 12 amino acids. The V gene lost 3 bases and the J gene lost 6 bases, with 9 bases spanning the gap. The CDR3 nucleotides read TGTGCCAGCAGCTTTGGGGAGGCCGAGCAGTACTTC. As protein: CASSFGEAEQYF.

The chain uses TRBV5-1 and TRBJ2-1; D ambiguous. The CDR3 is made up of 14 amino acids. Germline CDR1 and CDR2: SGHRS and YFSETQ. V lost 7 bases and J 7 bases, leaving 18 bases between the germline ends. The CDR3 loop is CASYRRDIRNEQFF. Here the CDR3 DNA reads TGCGCCAGCTATAGAAGGGATATCAGGAATGAGCAGTTCTTC.

In DNA, the CDR3 is TGTGCCATCAGTGAGTTGGCAGGTTCCTACGAGCAGTACTTC. Translation gives CAISELAGSYEQYF. The rearrangement joins TRBV10-3 to TRBJ2-7; D uncertain. Trimming took 1 base from V and 1 from J, leaving 8 bases between them. This CDR3 has 14 residues. Germline V gene sequence: CDR1 ENHRY, CDR2 SYGVKD.

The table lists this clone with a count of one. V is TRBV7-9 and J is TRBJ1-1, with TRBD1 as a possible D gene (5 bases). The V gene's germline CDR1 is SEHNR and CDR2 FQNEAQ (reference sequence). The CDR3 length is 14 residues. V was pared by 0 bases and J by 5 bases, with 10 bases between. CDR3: CASSLAGGGTEAFF. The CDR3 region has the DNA TGTGCCAGCAGCTTAGCCGGGGGAGGAACTGAAGCTTTCTTT.

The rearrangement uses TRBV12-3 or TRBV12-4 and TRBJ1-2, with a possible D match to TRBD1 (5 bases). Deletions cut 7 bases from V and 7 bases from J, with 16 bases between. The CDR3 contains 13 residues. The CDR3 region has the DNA TGTGCCAGCACCCCTGACAGACTGAGTGGCTACACCTTC. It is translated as CASTPDRLSGYTF.

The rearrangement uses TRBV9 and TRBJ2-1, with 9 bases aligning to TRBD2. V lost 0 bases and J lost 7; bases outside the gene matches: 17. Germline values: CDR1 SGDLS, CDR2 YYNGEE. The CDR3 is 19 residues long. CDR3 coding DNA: TGTGCCAGCAGCGTAGGCTCCTCCGTCGCGGGGGGGCCGGGGAATGAGCAGTTCTTC. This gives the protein CASSVGSSVAGGPGNEQFF.

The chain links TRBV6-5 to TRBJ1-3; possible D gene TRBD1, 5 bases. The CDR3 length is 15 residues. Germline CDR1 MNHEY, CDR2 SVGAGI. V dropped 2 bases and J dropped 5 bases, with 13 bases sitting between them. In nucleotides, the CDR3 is TGTGCCAGCAGTTACAACCCCAGGGAGAGAAACACCATATATTTT. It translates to CASSYNPRERNTIYF.

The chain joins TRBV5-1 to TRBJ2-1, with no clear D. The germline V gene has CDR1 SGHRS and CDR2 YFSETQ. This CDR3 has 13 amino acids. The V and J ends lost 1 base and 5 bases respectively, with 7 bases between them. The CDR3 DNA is TGCGCCAGCAGCTTGAGACCTGACAATGAGCAGTTCTTC. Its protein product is CASSLRPDNEQFF.

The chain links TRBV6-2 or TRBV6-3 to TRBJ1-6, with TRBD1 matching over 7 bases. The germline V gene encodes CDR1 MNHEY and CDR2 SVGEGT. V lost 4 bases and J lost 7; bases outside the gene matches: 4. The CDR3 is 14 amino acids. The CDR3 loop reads CASSWTGGNSPLHF. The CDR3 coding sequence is TGTGCCAGCAGTTGGACAGGTGGAAATTCACCCCTCCACTTT.

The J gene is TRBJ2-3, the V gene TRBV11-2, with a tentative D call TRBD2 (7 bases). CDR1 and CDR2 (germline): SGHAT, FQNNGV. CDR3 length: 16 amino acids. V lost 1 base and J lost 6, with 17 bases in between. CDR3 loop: CASSLGGGPQSDTQYF. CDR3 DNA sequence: TGTGCCAGCAGCTTAGGGGGGGGGCCCCAATCGGATACGCAGTATTTT.

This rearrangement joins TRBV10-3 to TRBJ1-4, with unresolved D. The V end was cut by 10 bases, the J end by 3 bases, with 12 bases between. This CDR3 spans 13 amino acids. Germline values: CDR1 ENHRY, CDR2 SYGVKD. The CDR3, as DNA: TGTGCCACGCAACTTCTAGCTAATGAAAAACTGTTTTTT. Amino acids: CATQLLANEKLFF.